This T cell receptor beta chain was sequenced in a study of regulatory T cells in long-lasting Graves disease (dated by TCRdb to the early 2020s). Notes on the research overall: Patients with newly diagnosed Graves' disease had been on antithyroid drugs for under 3 months. A total of roughly 35 samples were covered by TCR sequencing, comprising some 13 persistent and approximately 20 newly diagnosed Graves' disease patients. Patients with persistent Graves' disease were compared with patients with newly diagnosed Graves' disease using TCR sequencing and RNA sequencing of peripheral blood. The study was conducted in China and was registered as a clinical trial. Study-wide findings and limitations: Sequencing and analysis were restricted to the TCR beta chain. Preferential use of TRBV28, TRBJ1-2 and TRBJ2-5 was observed in persistent disease, whereas TRBV20-1 and TRBJ2-1 were favored in newly diagnosed disease. Because the primary lesion, thyroid tissue, could not be accessed, the study looked at peripheral blood alone. As a limitation, the authors acknowledged that the small sample size may reduce accuracy. Persistent Graves' disease patients showed lower TCR Shannon entropy and fewer highly expanded clones than newly diagnosed patients, suggesting clonal expansion. A larger number of public clonotypes was shared among persistent patients (over 2,500) than among newly diagnosed patients (about 990).

Counted from cysteine to phenylalanine, this CDR3 has 15 amino acids. The only DNA kept is the CDR3, 45 bases in frame from the first base. The germline V gene specifies SGHTA as CDR1 and FQGTGA as CDR2. The trim is 2 bases for V and 5 bases for J, with a gap of 13 bases between the germline ends. The library was generated by multiplex PCR. Sequenced using an Illumina HiSeq 4000. TCR beta libraries were built with iRepertoire HTBI primers and Arm-PCR amplification of CDR3 regions. Gel purification was performed on PCR products prior to sequencing. Under the source paper's analysis protocol: Gene usage analysis of CDR3 amino acid clonotypes relied on the 55 to 80 TRBV and 15 or so TRBJ segments identified across samples. COPE and FqMerger were used to merge filtered high-quality paired reads into contigs. Contigs were aligned with BLAST to IMGT TRBV, TRBD and TRBJ reference genes, and CDR3 was defined per IMGT. Highly expanded clones were defined as clonotypes with a frequency above 0.1%. Shannon entropy served as the measure of repertoire diversity, while the Gini coefficient captured V-J evenness. A clonotype was considered public if more than one individual shared it. The public reads were reprocessed in TCRdb via fastp at Q25 and MiXCR, keeping in-frame beta chains. Every entry covers one CDR3 protein and lists the most common genes and DNA from its rows. TCRdb's processing, not the study's, gives the V and J calls here. For this sample there are about 430,000 distinct CDR3 sequences; approximately 15% appear just once. The ten largest clones capture about 8.2% of the sample.

This clonotype appeared many times. The clone's antigen remains unknown. Base qualities were left out, and no much larger clone turns up one base away. The label giving this sample's time point can be read as: newly diagnosed GD, antithyroid drugs for less than 3 months. For both TCR sequencing and RNA sequencing, RNA was extracted from PBMCs in TRIzol. Graves' disease was diagnosed according to American Thyroid Association guidelines. Patients were recruited from an endocrinology department in Xi'an, China. From each patient, approximately 10 milliliters of peripheral blood was collected into an EDTA anticoagulant tube. PBMCs were isolated by Ficoll Paque Plus density gradient separation without further T cell sorting. An Agilent 2100 Bioanalyzer and agarose gel were used to assess RNA quality, and a NanoDrop 2000 was used to measure RNA concentration. These data also featured in a second study, about T cells in Graves' hyperthyroidism and ophthalmopathy. Per the second study: Graves' hyperthyroidism was defined as stable when no progression to ophthalmopathy occurred over 18 months of follow-up. Hyperthyroidism patients were newly diagnosed, had a disease duration of under 2 months, and were aged 18 to 65 years. Patients with uncontrolled infections, other autoimmune diseases, pregnancy or lactation were excluded. Diagnoses relied on clinical symptoms, serum thyroxine and TRAb, thyroid ultrasound and orbital computed tomography. The TCR CDR3 was subjected to a first round of RT-PCR using the HTBI primer set and the Qiagen OneStep RT-PCR kit. Blood samples also contained most of the expanded thyroid clonotypes (frequency above 0.001), which suggests that blood repertoires may reflect thyroid immune responses. A 13 V-J signature model separated ophthalmopathy from stable hyperthyroidism, with about 90% sensitivity and roughly 84% specificity in cross-validation and 80%/75% in testing. During validation, the model predicted progression to ophthalmopathy a median of about 5.9 months ahead of onset, with almost 71% sensitivity and under 85% specificity. To identify distinguishing TCR V-J signatures, a discovery cohort of 90 to 100 patients was used, comprising fewer than 45 with Graves' ophthalmopathy and some 57 with stable Graves' hyperthyroidism. Prospective prediction of ophthalmopathy was tested in an independent validation cohort consisting of about 20 hyperthyroidism patients and 15 or so patients who later progressed to ophthalmopathy. The 75 to 100 discovery patients were divided at random into training and test sets in a 7:3 ratio. In over five Graves' hyperthyroidism patients, the study also compared T-cell repertoires from thyroid tissue with T-cell repertoires from blood. Once sampling was done, hyperthyroidism patients were given methimazole at a starting dose of 30 mg daily, whereas ophthalmopathy patients were given high-dose intravenous methylprednisolone. The libraries were constructed in a second round of multiplex PCR and then size-selected and purified. Sequencing of the libraries was done on an Illumina HiSeq2000 using paired-end 100 bp reads. SOAPnuke was used to process the raw data, removing reads that contained adapters or uncalled bases, had a mean Phred below 15, or lacked an exact match to the constant primer or identifier. COPE v1.2.5 was used to merge the high-quality paired reads, and each unique nucleotide sequence was defined as a clonotype. Clonotypes were aligned to IMGT TRBV, TRBD and TRBJ reference segments using MiTCR v1.1. Analysis was restricted to V-J combinations with a frequency above 0.0001, which covered 99.2% of repertoires. The TCS score was defined as the ratio of F50 (clonal expansion) to E x V (chaos), calculated using BLOSUM62-based TCRdist between CDR3 peptides within each V-J. Welch's t-statistics and random forest reduced roughly 540 V-J features to roughly 13, which were used in a naive Bayes classifier (R e1071). No statistical method was used to fix the sample size in advance, and group allocation was not hidden from the investigators. TCR Vbeta CDR3 sequencing of 130 to 150 peripheral blood samples (around 45 ophthalmopathy, around 80 hyperthyroidism and 17 progressor patients) is reported in the paper.

The sequencing here drew on peripheral blood mononuclear cells (PBMCs), taken at new diagnosis, from a patient treated with antithyroid drugs. Recombination connected TRBV7-3 to TRBJ2-1; there is no confident call for the D gene. The TCR was taken from a woman between 35 and 50 years old with Graves disease. Donor details come from another sample of the same person, matched by shared clones. The nucleotide sequence reads TGTGCCAGCAGCTTATCCCCCGGGCTCCACAATGAGCAGTTCTTC. Translated, it gives CASSLSPGLHNEQFF.